The present entry profiles one TCR beta chain with its context. Its antigen is undetermined. Researchers isolated at least 6.5 million PBMCs per sample. Then a second PCR, running roughly 6 to 12 cycles, was carried out with a sample-barcoded 5' primer and a J-beta primer mix. No fewer than 3 million CDR3-containing paired-end reads came from each sample. MiXCR, applied by TCRdb to the 5' RACE reads, yields one record per CDR3 protein. The table records around 800,000 distinct CDR3 sequences, 62% of them present only once. The sample is drawn from a study of blood T cells in healthy people across ages. Study results and limitations: A strong correlation was found between TCR beta diversity and the percentage of naive T cells. While age rose, TCR beta diversity per million T cells dropped in a roughly linear way.

The CDR3 sequence is 13 residues long. Trimming pared 5 bases from V and 5 bases from J, leaving 13 bases between. Germline V gene sequence: CDR1 MGHDK, CDR2 SYGVNS. This rearrangement joins TRBV25-1 to TRBJ2-7; D is possibly TRBD1 or TRBD2 (6 bases each). The sequencing sample was made of blood. This receptor was taken from a young man in good health. The DNA for the CDR3 is TGTGCCAGCAGTCACAGGGAGGTGGACGAGCAGTACTTC. It translates to CASSHREVDEQYF.